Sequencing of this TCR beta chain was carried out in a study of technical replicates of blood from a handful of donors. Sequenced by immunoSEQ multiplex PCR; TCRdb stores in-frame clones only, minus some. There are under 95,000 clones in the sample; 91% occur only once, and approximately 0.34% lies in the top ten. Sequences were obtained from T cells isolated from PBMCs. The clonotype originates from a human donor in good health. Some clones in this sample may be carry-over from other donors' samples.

The DNA of the CDR3 is TGTGCTAGTGGTTTGTTCCTACCGACTATAGCGGGTTCCGAGCAGTACTTC. This sequence encodes CASGLFLPTIAGSEQYF. The V and J genes are TRBV12-5 and TRBJ2-7; TRBD2 matches 7 bases. This CDR3 is built from 17 residues. Germline V lookup: CDR1 LGHNT, CDR2 FRNRAP. Losses at the gene ends were 2 bases for V and 6 bases for J; bases not matched to a gene: 16.